This T cell receptor beta chain was sequenced for a study of T cells in Graves' hyperthyroidism and ophthalmopathy. Whole-study findings and limits: Appearing also in blood were most of the thyroid clonotypes expanded above 0.001.

With respect to this clonotype: The antigen remains undetermined. A read error may be the cause here, since a much bigger clone is one base away.

Fresh 10 ml peripheral blood yielded PBMCs. Amplified regions were TCR beta CDR3 sequences from RNA transcripts. During a first-round RT-PCR of the TCR CDR3, the HTBI primer set was used. In TCRdb, the multiplex PCR reads were re-called with MiXCR into one record per CDR3 protein. The repertoire has 450,000 to 650,000 distinct CDR3 sequences, about 15% of them found once; the top ten carry roughly a sixth. This CDR3 has 15 amino acids. Per germline, CDR1 SGHNT and CDR2 YENEEA. With V trimmed by 4 bases and J by 7 bases, 9 bases remained unmatched. The TCR was taken from a woman aged 18-30 years with Graves' ophthalmopathy. The V gene is TRBV11-3, the J gene TRBJ1-4; 7 bases are shared with TRBD1. Sequencing was carried out using blood. The chain's CDR3 is CASSWDSGLTEKLFF. CDR3 coding DNA: TGTGCCAGCAGCTGGGACAGTGGGTTAACTGAAAAACTGTTTTTT. Full variable domain (outside the CDR3, taken from reference TRBV11-3 and TRBJ1-4): EAGVVQSPRYKIIEKKQPVAFWCNPISGHNTLYWYLQNLGQGPELLIRYENEEAVDDSQLPKDRFSAERLKGVDSTLKIQPAELGDSAVYLCASSWDSGLTEKLFFGSGTQLSVL.